The sequence of this T cell receptor beta chain was determined in a study of T cell responses to AZD1222 COVID-19 vaccine. The study, taken as a whole, reports: Across spike, vaccine-associated CD4 TCRs were found, dominant at 160-218 and 743-854.

This clone is a singleton in its sample. Its antigen is as yet unknown. Germline loops: CDR1 MDHEN, CDR2 SYDVKM. V was clipped by 4 bases and J by 4 bases; unmatched bases: 13. The CDR3 length is 16 residues. This table comes from immunoSEQ multiplex PCR, and its TCRdb copy is limited to in-frame clones, with some not included. The sample lists some 180,000 clones; roughly 91% were seen once. The source is an adult who received the AZD1222 COVID-19 vaccine. The starting material was peripheral blood, obtained 28 days after the second AZD1222 dose. J is TRBJ2-7 and V is TRBV28, with 7 bases lining up with TRBD2. The CDR3 reads CASSYLWGSGHYEQYF. The CDR3 DNA sequence: TGTGCCAGCAGTTACCTGTGGGGTAGCGGGCATTACGAGCAGTACTTC.